The clone carrying this T cell receptor beta chain was picked up a small number of times. The antigen remains undetermined. The data are from a study of shared clonotypes between healthy human individuals. Study observations and caveats: Some clonotypes were shared by all four sorted-subset donors, while others were not shared. The non-shared ones had lower generation probabilities than the shared ones. Naive subsets usually exceeded memory subsets in estimated richness. Only blood underwent sampling, and tissue repertoires likely differ.

V lost 8 bases to trimming and J lost 4 bases; unmatched junction nucleotides: 4. The germline CDR1 and CDR2 sequences are MNHNS and SASEGT. This CDR3 contains 13 residues. Deep-level assay runs were performed. Sequencing used immunoSEQ multiplex PCR; TCRdb keeps in-frame clones, though not all of them. The sample records 600,000 to 800,000 clones, 72% being singletons. This TCR came from a woman aged 25 to 39 in good health. The chain employs TRBV6-1 and TRBJ1-4; TRBD1 matches 7 bases. The sequenced sample consisted of memory CD4+ T cells sorted from blood. Described subset: CD45RA-negative fraction. The CDR3 DNA sequence: TGTGCCAGCCGGGGACAGTTTAATGAAAAACTGTTTTTT. It yields the protein CASRGQFNEKLFF.